This is a list of T cell receptor beta chains from one sample in a study of post-analysis software for immune sequencing data. From the PCR reads, TCRdb called clonotypes with MiXCR, one entry per CDR3 protein. The sample lists roughly 180,000 distinct CDR3 sequences, about 29% occurring once. The sample comprised blood. The receptor source for this set is a girl between 10 and 17 years old with multiple sclerosis. Each CDR3 is given without its conserved first and last residue. A D gene is named only where the DNA matches it firmly.

D: TRBD1; V: TRBV12-3/TRBV12-4; J: TRBJ1-5; CDR3: ASTGTDNQPQH
D: -; V: TRBV20-1; J: TRBJ1-2; CDR3: SMVPPGQGYT
D: -; V: TRBV3-1; J: TRBJ2-3; CDR3: ASSRDVGDTQY
D: TRBD2; V: TRBV30; J: TRBJ2-1; CDR3: AWSVGGGILQQF
D: -; V: TRBV28; J: TRBJ2-1; CDR3: ASSPRLTGVEQF
D: -; V: TRBV29-1; J: TRBJ1-2; CDR3: SVVKQSEGYT
D: -; V: TRBV28; J: TRBJ2-1; CDR3: AGTTYNEQF
D: -; V: TRBV29-1; J: TRBJ2-2; CDR3: SVEELGTQNTGELF
D: TRBD1; V: TRBV28; J: TRBJ1-1; CDR3: ALIREKRGRGVNTEAF
D: -; V: TRBV11-3; J: -; CDR3: ASSVRQRESSYNEQY